A single sample gave rise to the 7 T cell receptor beta chains below, sequenced in a study of PD-1 blockade in mismatch repair-deficient tumors. TCRdb keeps only in-frame clones here, not all; method: immunoSEQ multiplex PCR. The sample contains roughly 34,000 clones, approximately 80% of which appear only once. The specimen was PBMCs, collected around 6 weeks after starting pembrolizumab. These receptors all stem from an adult with mismatch repair-deficient cancer.

The rearrangement links TRBV11-1 to TRBJ2-1; 9 nucleotides match TRBD2. Germline V gives CDR1 SGHAT, CDR2 FQDESV (reference sequence). The CDR3 sequence is 16 residues long. J gave up 1 base and V 7 bases, and 8 bases lay outside the gene matches. CDR3 region: CASTVLAGPSYNEQFF. The CDR3 DNA reads TGTGCCAGCACGGTGCTAGCGGGACCTTCCTACAATGAGCAGTTCTTC. Full variable domain (outside the CDR3, taken from reference TRBV11-1 and TRBJ2-1): EAEVAQSPRYKITEKSQAVAFWCDPISGHATLYWYRQILGQGPELLVQFQDESVVDDSQLPKDRFSAERLKGVDSTLKIQPAELGDSAMYLCASTVLAGPSYNEQFFGPGTRLTVL.

The CDR3 region has the DNA TGCGCCAGCAGCTTGGGTTACAGCTCCTACAATGAGCAGTTCTTC. This codes for CASSLGYSSYNEQFF. The rearrangement links TRBV5-1 to TRBJ2-1; D not resolved. CDR1 and CDR2 from the germline V gene are SGHRS and YFSETQ. The CDR3 is 15 residues long. Trimming left V 0 bases short and J 0 bases short, with 7 bases between.

The rearrangement uses TRBV5-1 and TRBJ1-1, with 8 nucleotides matching TRBD1. The CDR3 has 15 amino acids. V shed 0 bases and J 5 bases; nucleotides not matched to a gene: 6. Germline V gene sequence: CDR1 SGHRS, CDR2 YFSETQ. CDR3 DNA: TGCGCCAGCAGCTTGGCCGAACAGGGGGGAACTGAAGCTTTCTTT. It translates to CASSLAEQGGTEAFF.

The chain links TRBV28 to TRBJ1-1; D possibly corresponds to TRBD1 (6 bases). The CDR3 is 14 residues long. Germline V lookup: CDR1 MDHEN, CDR2 SYDVKM. V was cut by 4 bases and J by 6 bases, with 15 bases left in between. The CDR3 protein is CASSWTTGSPEAFF. CDR3 DNA: TGTGCCAGCAGTTGGACCACAGGGTCCCCTGAAGCTTTCTTT.

The chain carries TRBV13 and TRBJ2-2, with TRBD1 as a possible D gene (5 bases). The V gene lost 2 bases and the J gene lost 5 bases, with 9 bases spanning the gap. Looked up from germline, CDR1 is PRHDT and CDR2 is FYEKMQ (reference sequence). The CDR3 is 14 amino acids. The CDR3 DNA reads TGTGCCAGCAGCTTACAGGGTTCAACCGGGGAGCTGTTTTTT. Encoded protein: CASSLQGSTGELFF.

V and J are TRBV9 and TRBJ2-7, with 8 bases identical to TRBD1. Per the germline V gene, CDR1 is SGDLS and CDR2 is YYNGEE. The junction had 11 bases not matched to a gene; V was cut back by 4 bases and J by 5 bases. This CDR3 has 15 amino acids. CDR3: CASSYAGGAGNEQYF. In DNA form, the CDR3 reads TGTGCCAGCAGCTATGCAGGGGGCGCTGGGAACGAGCAGTACTTC.

V and J are TRBV6-5 and TRBJ2-2, with D unclear. CDR1 is MNHEY and CDR2 is SVGAGI in the germline V gene. V lost 2 bases to trimming and J lost 4 bases, with 11 bases between them. CDR3 length equals 15 residues. DNA of the CDR3: TGTGCCAGCAGTTACCTCCACATTGGCACCGGGGAGCTGTTTTTT. This gives the protein CASSYLHIGTGELFF.